Shown below are 20 T cell receptor beta chains from a single sample sequenced in a study of blood T cell repertoires in COVID-19. TCRdb keeps only in-frame clones here, not all; method: immunoSEQ multiplex PCR. Here the sample spans hundreds of thousands of clones, 80% to 85% being singletons. The sample was peripheral blood. The receptor source for this set is a man younger than 40 with active or convalescent COVID-19.

V gene TRBV30 combines with J gene TRBJ2-3, with D maybe TRBD1 (6 bases). The germline gives CDR1 GTSNPN, CDR2 SVGIG (reference sequence). The CDR3 is 13 residues long. V was clipped by 5 bases and J by 5 bases, with 14 bases between them. CDR3 DNA: TGTGCCTGGGGGGGCCTGGGTGGAGATACGCAGTATTTT. It yields the protein CAWGGLGGDTQYF.

The chain couples TRBV18 to TRBJ1-3; weak D call: TRBD1 (5 bases). There are 14 residues in the CDR3. The germline V gene encodes CDR1 KGHSH and CDR2 LQKENI. The ends were cut back, 6 bases at V and 0 bases at J, with 9 bases in the middle. The CDR3 nucleotides read TGTGCCAGCTCTCCGGACAACTCTGGAAACACCATATATTTT. Encoded protein: CASSPDNSGNTIYF. Full variable domain (missing parts from reference TRBV18 and TRBJ1-3): NAGVMQNPRHLVRRRGQEARLRCSPMKGHSHVYWYRQLPEEGLKFMVYLQKENIIDESGMPKERFSAEFPKEGPSILRIQQVVRGDSAAYFCASSPDNSGNTIYFGEGSWLTVV.

V usage is TRBV2 and J usage is TRBJ2-1; 9 positions agree with TRBD2. The CDR3 has 15 residues. Germline V gives CDR1 SNHLY, CDR2 FYNNEI. The CDR3 DNA sequence: TGTGCGGGGGACAGTGGGCTAGCGGGATTGGATGAGCAGTTCTTC. It codes for CAGDSGLAGLDEQFF. Looking up the rest from reference TRBV2 and TRBJ2-1 gives the full variable domain: EPEVTQTPSHQVTQMGQEVILRCVPISNHLYFYWYRQILGQKVEFLVSFYNNEISEKSEIFDDQFSVERPDGSNFTLKIRSTKLEDSAMYFCAGDSGLAGLDEQFFGPGTRLTVL.

In DNA form, the CDR3 reads TGTGCCAGCTCACCCATCCGGACAGGGCCAGAGAGCAATCAGCCCCAGCATTTT. This gives the protein CASSPIRTGPESNQPQHF. V and J are TRBV18 and TRBJ1-5, with TRBD1 matching over 8 bases. The CDR3 is made up of 18 amino acids. CDR1 and CDR2 from the germline V gene are KGHSH and LQKENI. The V gene end was trimmed by 3 bases and the J gene end by 1 base; junction bases not matched to a gene: 11. The variable domain in full, completed from reference TRBV18 and TRBJ1-5, reads NAGVMQNPRHLVRRRGQEARLRCSPMKGHSHVYWYRQLPEEGLKFMVYLQKENIIDESGMPKERFSAEFPKEGPSILRIQQVVRGDSAAYFCASSPIRTGPESNQPQHFGDGTRLSIL.

This clone has a count of ten or more. The rearrangement uses TRBV6-2 or TRBV6-3 and TRBJ2-7; D remains ambiguous. Germline V CDR1 and CDR2: MNHEY, SVGEGT. V dropped 2 bases and J dropped 1 base, with 6 bases sitting between them. The CDR3 has 13 amino acids. CDR3 in DNA: TGTGCCAGCAGTTACCGAGCGTCCTACGAGCAGTACTTC. Translation: CASSYRASYEQYF.

Only one count was recorded for this clone. The chain uses TRBV28 and TRBJ2-3; 12 positions agree with TRBD1. There are 16 residues in the CDR3. With 7 bases clipped from V and 6 bases from J, the junction kept 11 bases outside the gene matches. Per the germline V gene, CDR1 is MDHEN and CDR2 is SYDVKM. CDR3 nucleotide sequence: TGTGCCAGCACCAGTCGGGACAGGGGGCCATCGGATACGCAGTATTTT. Its translation: CASTSRDRGPSDTQYF.

This chain joins TRBV7-2 and TRBJ2-5; 9 bases are shared with TRBD2. The ends lost 1 base at V and 4 bases at J; junction bases unmatched: 7. The CDR3 length is 16 residues. CDR1 is SGHTA, CDR2 FQGNSA, per germline. The CDR3 spells CASSLVGSGGLETQYF. In DNA form, the CDR3 reads TGTGCCAGCAGCTTAGTCGGTAGCGGGGGACTAGAGACCCAGTACTTC. Using reference TRBV7-2 and TRBJ2-5 for the parts outside the CDR3, the full variable domain is GAGVSQSPSNKVTEKGKDVELRCDPISGHTALYWYRQSLGQGLEFLIYFQGNSAPDKSGLPSDRFSAERTGGSVSTLTIQRTQQEDSAVYLCASSLVGSGGLETQYFGPGTRLLVL.

V gene TRBV6-2 or TRBV6-3 combines with J gene TRBJ2-7, with 8 bases aligning to TRBD2. The CDR3 is 15 residues long. The junction had 9 bases not matched to a gene; V was cut back by 2 bases and J by 6 bases. The germline gives CDR1 MNHEY, CDR2 SVGEGT. CDR3 amino acids: CASSYKGLVGPEQYF. Here the CDR3 DNA reads TGTGCCAGCAGTTACAAGGGACTAGTAGGGCCCGAGCAGTACTTC.

The V and J genes are TRBV19 and TRBJ2-1; TRBD2 agrees at 13 bases. Germline values: CDR1 LNHDA, CDR2 SQIVND (reference sequence). The CDR3 loop spans 14 amino acids. With V trimmed by 6 bases and J by 5 bases, 1 base remained unmatched. CDR3 bases: TGTGCCAGTAGGGGGACTAGCGGGAACAATGAGCAGTTCTTC. It specifies CASRGTSGNNEQFF.

The chain combines TRBV6-5 with TRBJ2-6; D is ambiguous. Germline CDR1 is MNHEY and CDR2 is SVGAGI. Deletions cut 0 bases from V and 0 bases from J, with 3 bases between. This CDR3 region has 15 residues. The CDR3: CASSYSSSGANVLTF. The DNA of the CDR3 is TGTGCCAGCAGTTACTCGAGCTCTGGGGCCAACGTCCTGACTTTC.

The J gene is TRBJ1-1, the V gene TRBV7-2, with 10 bases that match TRBD1. This CDR3 has 15 residues. The ends lost 5 bases at V and 4 bases at J; junction bases unmatched: 7. The germline CDR1 and CDR2 sequences are SGHTA and FQGNSA. The CDR3 sequence: CASSPTTGGVTEAFF. The CDR3 DNA reads as TGTGCCAGCAGCCCGACGACAGGGGGCGTCACTGAAGCTTTCTTT.

This chain's CDR3 is CASSLFGEHQPQHF. CDR3 DNA sequence: TGTGCCAGCAGCTTATTCGGGGAACATCAGCCCCAGCATTTT. The chain combines TRBV7-2 with TRBJ1-5; D is uncertain. Germline CDR1 SGHTA, CDR2 FQGNSA. Trimming removed 2 bases at V and 5 bases at J, with 10 bases between. The length of the CDR3 is 14 residues.

The J gene is TRBJ2-2, the V gene TRBV19; TRBD2 agrees at 7 bases. This CDR3 spans 14 amino acids. V dropped 5 bases and J dropped 4; count of bases not matched to a gene: 4. Germline V lookup: CDR1 LNHDA, CDR2 SQIVND (reference sequence). The CDR3 nucleotides read TGTGCCAGTAGTCCGCAGCGGGGCACCGGGGAGCTGTTTTTT. As protein: CASSPQRGTGELFF.

The chain joins TRBV13 to TRBJ1-6; 8 nucleotides line up with TRBD1. The V gene end was trimmed by 0 bases and the J gene end by 2 bases; junction bases not matched to a gene: 3. Germline CDR1 and CDR2: PRHDT and FYEKMQ (reference sequence). The CDR3 loop spans 17 amino acids. The CDR3 spells CASSLGGQVPYNSPLHF. The CDR3 nucleotides read TGTGCCAGCAGCTTAGGGGGACAGGTTCCCTATAATTCACCCCTCCACTTT.

V usage is TRBV7-2 and J usage is TRBJ2-5; 10 nucleotides line up with TRBD2. CDR3 size: 16 residues. V shed 2 bases and J 1 base; nucleotides not matched to a gene: 4. Germline V CDR1 and CDR2: SGHTA, FQGNSA. The CDR3 loop is CASSLRTSGFQETQYF. For the CDR3, the DNA is TGTGCCAGCAGCTTAAGGACTAGCGGATTCCAAGAGACCCAGTACTTC. Complete variable domain (other parts from reference TRBV7-2 and TRBJ2-5): GAGVSQSPSNKVTEKGKDVELRCDPISGHTALYWYRQSLGQGLEFLIYFQGNSAPDKSGLPSDRFSAERTGGSVSTLTIQRTQQEDSAVYLCASSLRTSGFQETQYFGPGTRLLVL.

The chain recombines TRBV7-8 with TRBJ1-3, with 9 bases aligning to TRBD1. V lost 5 bases to trimming and J lost 4 bases; unmatched junction nucleotides: 6. This CDR3 is 15 amino acids long. CDR1 and CDR2 from the germline V gene are SGHVS and FQNEAQ. The CDR3 DNA sequence: TGTGCCAGCAGCCCCTCGACAGGGGGAGGAAACACCATATATTTT. Its translation: CASSPSTGGGNTIYF.

This clone was counted a single time. V is TRBV6-5 and J is TRBJ1-2, with D possibly being TRBD1 (5 bases). From germline, CDR1 is MNHEY and CDR2 SVGAGI. Deletions cut 6 bases from V and 2 bases from J, with 10 bases between. The CDR3 spans 13 residues. CDR3 protein: CASSPDSNYGYTF. The CDR3 DNA reads as TGTGCCAGCAGCCCCGACAGCAACTATGGCTACACCTTC.

This clone was observed a single time. The chain has TRBV5-1 and TRBJ2-7; 13 bases are shared with TRBD2. CDR3 size: 16 residues. Looked up from germline, CDR1 is SGHRS and CDR2 is YFSETQ. Trimming took 0 bases from V and 7 from J; bases not matched to a gene: 7. CDR3 coding DNA: TGCGCCAGCAGCTTGGGACTAGCGGGAGGTTATGGAGAGCAGTACTTC. Encoded protein: CASSLGLAGGYGEQYF.

The chain uses TRBV6-5 and TRBJ1-6; D not certain. From germline, CDR1 is MNHEY and CDR2 SVGAGI. V lost 7 bases and J 5 bases, leaving 15 bases between the germline ends. CDR3 length equals 15 residues. The DNA of the CDR3 is TGTGCCAGCACCCCGCGGCCGGTTAATAATTCACCCCTCCACTTT. This sequence encodes CASTPRPVNNSPLHF.

The rearrangement uses TRBV27 and TRBJ1-6; D remains ambiguous. V lost 6 bases and J 5 bases, leaving 11 bases between the germline ends. CDR3 size: 14 residues. CDR1 is MNHEY, CDR2 SMNVEV, per germline (reference sequence). The CDR3 nucleotides read TGTGCCAGCAGCAGAAACACCAATAATTCACCCCTCCACTTT. Protein sequence: CASSRNTNNSPLHF.